The clone carrying this TCR beta chain occurred a few times. Its target is unknown. The method was immunoSEQ multiplex PCR; TCRdb's version includes in-frame clones alone and lacks a portion of them. This sample shows tens of thousands of clones and no singletons; about 2.5% rests with the ten largest. This CDR3 contains 16 residues. Germline CDR1 is GTSNPN and CDR2 is SVGIG (reference sequence). J lost 1 base, V lost 3 bases, and 9 bases had no gene match. The record originates from a study of T cells after posttransplantation cyclophosphamide. The study, taken as a whole, reports: Donor-recipient repertoire similarity was low at 1-2 months, rising over year one.

This clonotype was sampled from a woman in her fifties or sixties in good health, CMV-negative, and a related stem cell transplant donor. The chain couples TRBV30 to TRBJ2-3; 8 bases align to TRBD2. Sequenced sample: PBMCs. The CDR3 DNA reads TGTGCCTGGAGCCGATATGGGACTAGGGGCACAGATACGCAGTATTTT. This sequence encodes CAWSRYGTRGTDTQYF.